These T cell receptor beta chains were read from a single sample in a study of blood T cells in healthy people across ages. From the 5' RACE reads, TCRdb called clonotypes with MiXCR, one entry per CDR3 protein. The data hold around 1,000,000 distinct CDR3 sequences, with roughly a quarter observed a single time. The same data also contributed to another study, on T cells of mothers and their children.

What was sequenced was blood. The receptors come from a girl aged 2 to 10 in good health. Each CDR3 is given with its conserved first and last residue. The D gene is left open where the match is weak. Clone size is given for some rows only: seen once, a few or many times, or a class if the clone is expanded.

CDR3aa: CASSLRQGAYNGQFF
CDR3nt: TGTGCCAGCAGCTTAAGACAGGGGGCGTACAATGGGCAGTTCTTC
abundance: NA
len: 15
j_gene: TRBJ2-1
d_gene: TRBD1
v_gene: TRBV7-3

CDR3aa: CASSQGQGTDSPLHF
CDR3nt: TGTGCCAGCAGCCAAGGACAGGGTACGGATTCACCCCTCCACTTT
abundance: NA
len: 15
j_gene: TRBJ1-6
d_gene: TRBD1
v_gene: TRBV3-1

CDR3aa: CASSKTSGSSETQYF
CDR3nt: TGTGCCAGCAGTAAGACTAGCGGGAGTTCTGAGACCCAGTACTTC
abundance: many
len: 15
j_gene: TRBJ2-5
d_gene: TRBD2
v_gene: TRBV6-4

CDR3aa: CASSFTGTGVYEQYF
CDR3nt: TGTGCCAGCAGTTTTACCGGGACAGGGGTCTACGAGCAGTACTTC
abundance: NA
len: 15
j_gene: TRBJ2-7
d_gene: TRBD1
v_gene: TRBV27

CDR3aa: CASSLLGLGGRGSGRTDTQYF
CDR3nt: TGTGCCAGCAGTTTATTGGGGCTCGGTGGGAGAGGCTCCGGGAGGACAGATACGCAGTATTTT
abundance: few
len: 21
j_gene: TRBJ2-3
d_gene: TRBD2
v_gene: TRBV28

CDR3aa: CASSLKPAKKLGGVNNEQFF
CDR3nt: TGTGCCAGCAGCCTAAAACCAGCCAAGAAACTGGGAGGCGTTAACAATGAGCAGTTCTTC
abundance: NA
len: 20
j_gene: TRBJ2-1
d_gene: NA
v_gene: TRBV14

CDR3aa: CASTLGFGPETHTYEQYF
CDR3nt: TGTGCCAGCACCCTCGGGTTTGGGCCCGAAACCCATACCTACGAGCAGTACTTC
abundance: few
len: 18
j_gene: TRBJ2-7
d_gene: NA
v_gene: TRBV12-3/TRBV12-4

CDR3aa: CASSFSVRQYF
CDR3nt: TGTGCCAGCAGCTTTTCGGTTAGGCAGTACTTC
abundance: NA
len: 11
j_gene: TRBJ2-7
d_gene: NA
v_gene: TRBV11-1

CDR3aa: CSVEPGNGDGYTF
CDR3nt: TGCAGCGTTGAGCCCGGGAACGGCGACGGCTACACCTTC
abundance: few
len: 13
j_gene: TRBJ1-2
d_gene: NA
v_gene: TRBV29-1

CDR3aa: CSVEERETQYF
CDR3nt: TGCAGCGTTGAAGAGCGAGAGACCCAGTACTTC
abundance: few
len: 11
j_gene: TRBJ2-5
d_gene: NA
v_gene: TRBV29-1

CDR3aa: CSVSPGQGAKYGYTF
CDR3nt: TGCAGCGTTTCCCCGGGACAGGGGGCTAAGTATGGCTACACCTTC
abundance: few
len: 15
j_gene: TRBJ1-2
d_gene: TRBD1
v_gene: TRBV29-1

CDR3aa: CATGEGPPGVGELFF
CDR3nt: TGTGCCACCGGGGAAGGCCCCCCAGGGGTAGGGGAGCTGTTTTTT
abundance: NA
len: 15
j_gene: TRBJ2-2
d_gene: NA
v_gene: TRBV24-1

CDR3aa: CASSRLGTEYNEQYF
CDR3nt: TGCGCCAGCAGCCGTTTGGGGACAGAGTACAATGAGCAGTACTTC
abundance: few
len: 15
j_gene: TRBJ2-5
d_gene: TRBD1
v_gene: TRBV5-1

CDR3aa: CASSLAAKHPVNEQFF
CDR3nt: TGTGCCAGCAGCTTAGCGGCTAAACACCCGGTCAATGAGCAGTTCTTC
abundance: NA
len: 16
j_gene: TRBJ2-1
d_gene: NA
v_gene: TRBV7-6

CDR3aa: CASSAGGSYGYTF
CDR3nt: TGTGCCAGTAGTGCAGGGGGAAGCTATGGCTACACCTTC
abundance: NA
len: 13
j_gene: TRBJ1-2
d_gene: TRBD1
v_gene: TRBV19

CDR3aa: CASSSVGLAGKETQYF
CDR3nt: TGTGCCAGCAGCTCAGTGGGACTAGCGGGGAAAGAGACCCAGTACTTC
abundance: few
len: 16
j_gene: TRBJ2-5
d_gene: TRBD2
v_gene: TRBV7-8

CDR3aa: CASRSSGYRLFF
CDR3nt: TGTGCCAGCAGATCCTCCGGGTATCGACTGTTTTTT
abundance: NA
len: 12
j_gene: TRBJ1-4
d_gene: NA
v_gene: TRBV12-3/TRBV12-4

CDR3aa: CASSQVRGDRRYSPLHF
CDR3nt: TGTGCCAGCAGCCAAGTCCGAGGGGACAGGCGGTATTCACCCCTCCACTTT
abundance: few
len: 17
j_gene: TRBJ1-6
d_gene: TRBD1
v_gene: TRBV3-1

CDR3aa: CSAHGSSGTDTQYF
CDR3nt: TGCAGTGCCCATGGGTCCTCAGGCACAGATACGCAGTATTTT
abundance: NA
len: 14
j_gene: TRBJ2-3
d_gene: NA
v_gene: TRBV20-1

CDR3aa: CSAALDTGELFF
CDR3nt: TGCAGCGCTGCCCTCGACACCGGGGAGCTGTTTTTT
abundance: NA
len: 12
j_gene: TRBJ2-2
d_gene: NA
v_gene: TRBV29-1

CDR3aa: CASSSLANHNEQFF
CDR3nt: TGTGCCAGCAGCTCCCTAGCGAATCACAATGAGCAGTTCTTC
abundance: few
len: 14
j_gene: TRBJ2-1
d_gene: NA
v_gene: TRBV7-2

CDR3aa: CASSLLLDPPLREQYF
CDR3nt: TGTGCCAGCAGCTTACTTCTGGACCCTCCTCTGAGGGAGCAGTACTTC
abundance: few
len: 16
j_gene: TRBJ2-7
d_gene: NA
v_gene: TRBV7-9